A selection of T cell receptor beta chains follows, all from one sample in a study of metastatic and nonmetastatic thyroid tumors. TCRdb reanalyzed the PCR reads with MiXCR. The sample has tens of thousands of clones; about 24% are singletons. Sequenced input: blood. These receptors came from a female donor with papillary thyroid cancer or a benign thyroid nodule (not recorded which). Some clones in this sample may be carry-over from other donors' samples. Each CDR3 is given with its conserved first and last residue. A D gene is named only where the DNA matches it firmly. Some rows have no size entry. The others give once, few or many, or a class for an expanded clone.

j_call,d_call,v_call,clone_size,cdr3_aa,cdr3_nt
TRBJ1-5,TRBD1,TRBV28,few,CASSLTGDQPQHF,TGTGCCAGCAGTTTGACAGGGGATCAGCCCCAGCATTTT
TRBJ1-1,NA,TRBV7-2,many,CASSLGRGNTEAFF,TGTGCCAGCAGCTTAGGTCGGGGGAACACTGAAGCTTTCTTT
TRBJ2-3,NA,TRBV28,medium-sized,CASSAPTTLRDTQYF,TGTGCCAGCAGTGCCCCGACTACCCTCAGAGATACGCAGTATTTT
TRBJ2-7,NA,TRBV12-3/TRBV12-4,few,CASSRVLGRDSYEQYF,TGTGCCAGCAGTAGGGTATTGGGACGGGACTCCTACGAGCAGTACTTC
TRBJ1-5,NA,TRBV28,NA,CASSTNNQPQHF,TGTGCCAGCAGCACGAACAATCAGCCCCAGCATTTT
TRBJ2-7,NA,TRBV28,NA,CASISTTVLTGVPSSYEQYF,TGTGCCAGCATTTCTACGACGGTACTAACGGGAGTCCCAAGCTCCTACGAGCAGTACTTC
TRBJ1-3,NA,TRBV7-8,many,CASSLERISGNTIYF,TGTGCCAGCAGCTTAGAACGTATCTCTGGAAACACCATATATTTT
TRBJ1-3,NA,TRBV2,medium-sized,CASSDVGTGNTIYF,TGTGCCAGCAGTGACGTCGGAACTGGAAACACCATATATTTT
TRBJ1-5,NA,TRBV16,few,CASSQSGQGNQPQHF,TGTGCCAGCAGCCAATCGGGGCAGGGGAATCAGCCCCAGCATTTT
TRBJ2-7,NA,TRBV12-3/TRBV12-4,few,CASILAQVYEQYF,TGTGCCAGCATCCTCGCTCAGGTCTACGAGCAGTACTTC
TRBJ2-5,NA,TRBV18,few,CASSPRESRETQYF,TGTGCCAGCTCACCACGTGAGAGTCGAGAGACCCAGTACTTC
TRBJ1-4,NA,TRBV30,many,CAWSTQYSGEKLFF,TGTGCCTGGAGTACCCAATATTCGGGGGAAAAACTGTTTTTT
TRBJ2-2,NA,TRBV6-1,few,CASTLYRVNTGELFF,TGTGCCAGCACCCTATACAGGGTCAACACCGGGGAGCTGTTTTTT
TRBJ2-7,TRBD2,TRBV27,NA,CASSWTSGIYEQYF,TGTGCCAGCAGTTGGACTAGCGGGATCTACGAGCAGTACTTC
TRBJ1-3,NA,TRBV7-9,many,CASSLDLGVGNTIYF,TGTGCCAGCAGCTTAGATCTCGGGGTCGGAAACACCATATATTTT
TRBJ2-7,NA,TRBV10-3,few,CAIKDSFSYEQYF,TGTGCCATCAAGGACAGCTTCTCCTACGAGCAGTACTTC
TRBJ1-2,NA,TRBV2,NA,CASSVGVSGYTF,TGTGCCAGCAGTGTTGGTGTATCTGGCTACACCTTC
TRBJ1-3,TRBD1,TRBV6-2/TRBV6-3,NA,CASSPTPGQGAPGNTIYF,TGTGCCAGCAGCCCCACCCCGGGACAGGGGGCGCCGGGAAATACCATATATTTT
TRBJ2-7,TRBD1,TRBV9,NA,CASSVGGTGGFNEQYF,TGTGCCAGCAGCGTAGGAGGAACAGGGGGTTTCAACGAGCAGTACTTC
TRBJ2-7,TRBD2,TRBV6-1,NA,CASSPGLAGAEQYF,TGTGCCAGCAGTCCGGGACTAGCGGGAGCCGAGCAGTACTTC
TRBJ2-1,TRBD2,TRBV27,few,CASSKHLAGGYNEQFF,TGTGCCAGCTCAAAACACCTAGCGGGCGGATACAATGAGCAGTTCTTC
TRBJ1-5,NA,TRBV6-1,NA,CASSVTRQVSIGNQPQHF,TGTGCCAGCAGTGTCACACGACAGGTGTCAATAGGCAATCAGCCCCAGCATTTT
TRBJ2-7,NA,TRBV5-6,NA,CASSLAVSSYEQYF,TGTGCCAGCAGCTTGGCGGTTAGCTCCTACGAGCAGTACTTC
TRBJ2-2,TRBD2,TRBV6-1,NA,CASSEHPMTSGGGELFF,TGTGCCAGCAGTGAGCATCCGATGACTAGCGGTGGCGGGGAGCTGTTTTTT
TRBJ1-3,NA,TRBV7-2,NA,CASSLWTSGNTIYF,TGTGCCAGCAGCTTGTGGACCTCTGGAAACACCATATATTTT
TRBJ2-3,TRBD2,TRBV5-1,many,CASSPGLATITDTQYF,TGCGCCAGCAGCCCGGGACTAGCTACCATCACAGATACGCAGTATTTT
TRBJ2-2,NA,TRBV12-3/TRBV12-4,many,CASSFQGQITGELFF,TGTGCCAGCAGTTTCCAGGGGCAGATCACCGGGGAGCTGTTTTTT
TRBJ1-1,NA,TRBV28,few,CASSLDANTEAFF,TGTGCCAGCAGTTTAGATGCGAACACTGAAGCTTTCTTT
TRBJ1-1,TRBD1,TRBV6-4,many,CASRGTANTEAFF,TGTGCCAGCAGGGGGACAGCTAACACTGAAGCTTTCTTT
TRBJ2-3,TRBD1,TRBV11-2,NA,CASSRDRAATDTQYF,TGTGCCAGCAGCCGGGACAGGGCCGCGACAGATACGCAGTATTTT
TRBJ1-2,NA,TRBV6-5,NA,CASSSTGYGYTF,TGTGCCAGCAGTTCCACAGGTTATGGCTACACCTTC
TRBJ2-7,TRBD1,TRBV11-3,NA,CASSPRDRDYEQYF,TGTGCCAGCAGCCCCCGGGACAGGGACTACGAGCAGTACTTC
TRBJ2-6,TRBD1,TRBV9,many,CASSVGGPDRVRTGANVLTF,TGTGCCAGCAGCGTAGGGGGCCCGGACAGGGTCCGGACTGGGGCCAACGTCCTGACTTTC
TRBJ2-5,TRBD2,TRBV20-1,many,CSARDLPSGSPETQYF,TGCAGTGCTAGAGATCTCCCTAGCGGGAGTCCCGAGACCCAGTACTTC
TRBJ2-3,NA,TRBV11-2,many,CASSLDRLDTQYF,TGTGCCAGCAGCTTAGATAGACTAGATACGCAGTATTTT
TRBJ2-1,NA,TRBV24-1,many,CATSDQGWVFF,TGTGCCACCAGTGATCAGGGATGGGTGTTCTTC
TRBJ1-6,NA,TRBV12-3/TRBV12-4,few,CSSTQGHGNSPLHF,TGTTCCAGCACCCAAGGACATGGGAATTCACCCCTCCACTTT
TRBJ2-3,NA,TRBV12-5,many,CASGLVLGDRGTDTQYF,TGTGCTAGTGGTTTGGTTCTGGGGGACCGAGGCACAGATACGCAGTATTTT
TRBJ2-2,TRBD1,TRBV24-1,few,CASRTGVDTGELSF,TGTGCCTCCCGGACAGGGGTCGACACCGGGGAGCTGTCTTTT
TRBJ2-3,NA,TRBV5-1,many,CASSLADSSTDTQYF,TGCGCCAGCAGCTTGGCCGACAGTAGCACAGATACGCAGTATTTT
TRBJ1-5,TRBD1,TRBV6-2/TRBV6-3,NA,CASSYSGQVEQFQHF,TGTGCCAGCAGTTACTCGGGACAGGTTGAACAGTTCCAGCATTTT
TRBJ2-7,TRBD2,TRBV9,NA,CASRAGNSGGFEQYF,TGTGCCAGCAGAGCTGGGAATAGCGGGGGCTTCGAGCAGTACTTC
TRBJ2-7,NA,TRBV2,medium-sized,CASSVGSIYEQYF,TGTGCCAGCAGTGTAGGGTCAATATACGAGCAGTACTTC
TRBJ1-5,NA,TRBV11-2,many,CASSFFEPQHF,TGTGCCAGCAGCTTTTTTGAGCCCCAGCATTTT
TRBJ2-1,TRBD2,TRBV30,NA,CAWSAGGGLGEQFF,TGTGCCTGGAGCGCCGGGGGGGGACTTGGTGAGCAGTTCTTC
TRBJ2-3,TRBD2,TRBV6-1,NA,CASSRERDTDTQYF,TGTGCCAGCAGCCGGGAGCGGGATACAGATACGCAGTATTTT
TRBJ1-3,NA,TRBV4-2,many,CASSQDLRGPGNTIYF,TGTGCCAGCAGCCAAGATCTAAGGGGACCTGGAAACACCATATATTTT
TRBJ1-2,NA,TRBV4-3,many,CASSDQPGRAYGYTF,TGCGCCAGCAGCGATCAGCCAGGGAGGGCCTATGGCTACACCTTC
TRBJ2-1,TRBD1,TRBV6-1,few,CAISRGQDHYNDQFF,TGTGCCATCAGCCGCGGACAGGACCACTACAATGATCAGTTCTTC
TRBJ2-3,NA,TRBV20-1,many,CSAGLIRTTQYF,TGCAGTGCGGGACTCATCCGAACAACGCAGTATTTT
TRBJ2-3,TRBD2,TRBV7-3,many,CASSLTQIAGGPTDTQYF,TGTGCCAGCAGCTTAACCCAAATAGCGGGAGGGCCAACAGATACGCAGTATTTT
TRBJ1-6,NA,TRBV5-1,NA,CASSFGTVNSLLHF,TGCGCCAGCAGCTTCGGGACTGTAAATTCACTCCTCCACTTT
TRBJ2-1,TRBD2,TRBV6-2/TRBV6-3,NA,CASSSPNSGSFGYEQFF,TGTGCCAGCAGTTCCCCCAATAGCGGGAGTTTCGGGTATGAGCAGTTCTTC
TRBJ2-7,TRBD1,TRBV4-3,many,CASSVRTGGDEQYF,TGCGCCAGCAGCGTGCGGACAGGGGGCGACGAGCAGTACTTC
TRBJ2-6,TRBD1,TRBV6-5,medium-sized,CASKITGGSFSGANVLTF,TGTGCCAGCAAAATAACAGGGGGTTCTTTCTCTGGGGCCAACGTCCTGACTTTC
TRBJ2-7,TRBD2,TRBV20-1,NA,CSARGVAGGSLYEQYF,TGCAGTGCTAGGGGGGTAGCGGGAGGGTCCTTGTACGAGCAGTACTTC
TRBJ2-1,NA,TRBV12-3/TRBV12-4,few,CASSLLADNEQFF,TGTGCCAGCAGTTTACTAGCAGACAATGAGCAGTTCTTC
TRBJ1-1,NA,TRBV6-5,NA,CASSYFGGAGMNTEAFF,TGTGCCAGCAGTTACTTTGGAGGGGCCGGTATGAACACTGAAGCTTTCTTT
TRBJ1-2,NA,TRBV28,NA,CASSLGQSYTF,TGTGCCAGCAGTTTAGGGCAGTCCTACACCTTC
TRBJ1-1,NA,TRBV30,NA,CAWKQGDTEAFF,TGTGCCTGGAAACAGGGAGACACTGAAGCTTTCTTT